The text below deals with one T cell receptor (beta chain). Its antigen is still unknown. 13 Jbeta primers and 60 Vbeta primers were used for the PCR. In the original processing: Roughly 80 million unique TCR beta chains, some 11 million shared, were counted in a later analysis. TCRdb's copy holds only in-frame clones and misses some; the assay was immunoSEQ multiplex PCR. V, J and clone size derive from that table, while D and trimming were established from the DNA sequence. Among some 160,000 clones listed, about two thirds were seen once. This sample was taken from a study of cytomegalovirus exposure and HLA in healthy donors. The study's findings and limits: Among donors in an Asian-associated ancestry cluster, a later analysis reportedly found fewer N-insertions than the approximately 700-donor mean. The classifier, whose performance was assessed in both the original and validation cohorts, reportedly diagnosed cytomegalovirus status with high specificity and sensitivity.

The donors, nominally healthy at sampling, likely had unrecorded immune exposures. Sequenced: PBMCs. The clonotype comes from a man aged 35 to 55 in good health and CMV-seronegative.

The DNA for the CDR3 is TGTGCCAGCACTCTAGCGGGAGGGCGAGATACGCAGTATTTT. Translating it yields CASTLAGGRDTQYF. The V call is TRBV7-2, the J call TRBJ2-3; 12 bases are a match to TRBD2. The germline CDR1 and CDR2 sequences are SGHTA and FQGNSA. The CDR3 covers 14 residues. With 7 bases clipped from V and 5 bases from J, the junction kept 4 bases outside the gene matches.